Below, one TCR beta chain is given with its context. What it binds is not known. The V gene end was trimmed by 3 bases and the J gene end by 0 bases; junction bases not matched to a gene: 5. This CDR3 spans 16 amino acids. Per the germline V gene, CDR1 is LNHNV and CDR2 is YYDKDF (reference sequence). This record comes from a study of cytomegalovirus exposure and HLA in healthy donors. Study-level information: As released early, the data held roughly 85 million unique TCRs from HLA-typed donors.

Participants comprised healthy donors of bone marrow. Study-wide results and limits: In an earlier analysis, in approximately 570 donors, most V segments appeared productive either ~87% or ~30% of the time.

Use of 60 Vbeta and 13 Jbeta primers characterized the PCR. Sequencing used immunoSEQ multiplex PCR; TCRdb keeps in-frame clones, though not all of them. The sample has around 62,000 clones, over 70% seen once. V and J are TRBV15 and TRBJ1-1; 9 positions match TRBD1. The sample taken for sequencing was PBMCs. This TCR came from a male donor in good health and CMV-seropositive. Written as DNA, the CDR3 is TGTGCCACCAGCAGGGGCGGACAGGGGATGAACACTGAAGCTTTCTTT. This encodes CATSRGGQGMNTEAFF.